These T cell receptor beta chains were read from a single sample in a study of OX40 agonist ivuxolimab in advanced cancers. TCRdb's table, derived via immunoSEQ multiplex PCR, lists solely in-frame clones and lacks some. The sample yields about 110,000 clones, approximately 89% seen once. This material consisted of CD4+ or CD8+ T cells sorted from blood, taken in a trial of the OX40 agonist ivuxolimab. The receptor source for this set is an adult with an advanced solid tumor such as melanoma, head and neck, liver or kidney cancer. Each CDR3 is given with its conserved first and last residue.

J | V | CDR3
TRBJ1-5 | TRBV6-6 | CASGLTVNQPQHF
TRBJ1-5 | TRBV16 | CASSLRTGRVGQPQHF
TRBJ1-2 | TRBV4-2 | CASSQELQGTGGYTF
TRBJ1-4 | TRBV19 | CASSMGLGLGYEKLFF
TRBJ1-5 | TRBV7-2 | CASSFEGQGAEPQHF
TRBJ2-1 | TRBV9 | CASSVGGGGSYNEQFF
TRBJ2-7 | TRBV7-8 | CASSLVGSGAYEQYF
TRBJ2-4 | TRBV6-1 | CASSEQGRKTKNIQYF
TRBJ2-7 | TRBV5-6 | CASSLPSPSEQYF
TRBJ2-3 | TRBV2 | CASSFKDTQYF
TRBJ2-5 | TRBV4-3 | CASSHQLGASRYF
TRBJ1-2 | TRBV4-3 | CASSQGDVGYTF
TRBJ2-7 | TRBV27 | CASSLSPVYEQYF
TRBJ1-1 | TRBV7-2 | CASSSSLNTEAFF
TRBJ1-1 | TRBV11-2 | CASSPPGEAFF
TRBJ2-2 | TRBV6-5 | CASSYSKETGELFF
TRBJ2-1 | TRBV7-8 | CASSKLAGGSEQFF
TRBJ1-3 | TRBV6-5 | CASSPDSGNTIYF
TRBJ1-2 | TRBV11-2 | CASSLVRTGGYGYTF
TRBJ1-4 | TRBV4-3 | CASSQTSGQGGPSEKLFF
TRBJ2-7 | TRBV4-2 | CASSQGLSREGYEQYF
TRBJ2-3 | TRBV7-2 | CASSRPSGRALRTADTQYF
TRBJ2-3 | TRBV29-1 | CSVSSGGNTDTQYF
TRBJ1-1 | TRBV2 | CASSAYGLNTEAFF
TRBJ2-2 | TRBV10-3 | CAISTGVVTGELFF
TRBJ2-5 | TRBV29-1 | CSGGKGYF
TRBJ1-2 | TRBV27 | CASSLSGGGGYTF
TRBJ1-1 | TRBV11-2 | CASSLKTGVSTEAFF
TRBJ1-5 | TRBV18 | CASSRGDQPQHF
TRBJ2-1 | TRBV5-6 | CASSLAGGASSRNEQFF
TRBJ2-1 | TRBV11-2 | CASSSIGGGSYNEQFF
TRBJ2-2 | TRBV19 | CASTLDRDTGELFF
TRBJ1-2 | TRBV2 | CASSDGYGYTF
TRBJ2-1 | TRBV19 | CASSIGGVYNEQFF
TRBJ2-3 | TRBV2 | CASRLLDPSSQYF